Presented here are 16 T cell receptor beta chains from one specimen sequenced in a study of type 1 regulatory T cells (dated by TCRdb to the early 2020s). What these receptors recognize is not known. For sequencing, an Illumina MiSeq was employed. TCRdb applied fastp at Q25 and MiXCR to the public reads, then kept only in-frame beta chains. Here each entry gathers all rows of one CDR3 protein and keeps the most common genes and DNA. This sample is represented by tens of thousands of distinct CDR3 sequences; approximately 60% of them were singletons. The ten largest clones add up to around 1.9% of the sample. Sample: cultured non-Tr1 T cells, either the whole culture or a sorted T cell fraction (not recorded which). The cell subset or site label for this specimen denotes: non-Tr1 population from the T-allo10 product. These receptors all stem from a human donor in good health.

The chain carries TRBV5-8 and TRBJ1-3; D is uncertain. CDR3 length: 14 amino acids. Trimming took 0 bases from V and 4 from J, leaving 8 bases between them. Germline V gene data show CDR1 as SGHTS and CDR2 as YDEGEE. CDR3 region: CASSLEVGGNTIYF. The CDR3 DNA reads TGTGCCAGCAGCTTGGAAGTCGGGGGAAACACCATATATTTT.

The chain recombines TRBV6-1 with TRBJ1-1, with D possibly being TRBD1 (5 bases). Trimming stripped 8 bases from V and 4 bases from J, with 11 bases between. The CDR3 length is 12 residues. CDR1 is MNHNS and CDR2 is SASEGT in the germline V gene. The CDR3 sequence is CASGQITTEAFF. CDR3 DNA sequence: TGTGCCAGCGGACAAATCACCACTGAAGCTTTCTTT.

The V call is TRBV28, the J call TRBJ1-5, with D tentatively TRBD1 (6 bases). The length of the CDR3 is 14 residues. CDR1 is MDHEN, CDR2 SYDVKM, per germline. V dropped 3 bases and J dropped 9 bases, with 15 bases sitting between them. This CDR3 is CASSFSTGALPQHF. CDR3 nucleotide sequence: TGTGCCAGCAGTTTCTCGACGGGGGCTTTGCCCCAGCATTTT. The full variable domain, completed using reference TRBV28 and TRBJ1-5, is DVKVTQSSRYLVKRTGEKVFLECVQDMDHENMFWYRQDPGLGLRLIYFSYDVKMKEKGDIPEGYSVSREKKERFSLILESASTNQTSMYLCASSFSTGALPQHFGDGTRLSIL.

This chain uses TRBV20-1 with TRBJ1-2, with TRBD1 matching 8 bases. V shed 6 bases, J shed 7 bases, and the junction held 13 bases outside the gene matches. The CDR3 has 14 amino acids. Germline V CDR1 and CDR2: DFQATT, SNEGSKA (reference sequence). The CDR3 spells CSAEGRGTGRGYTF. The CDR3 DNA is TGCAGTGCCGAGGGGCGGGGGACAGGACGTGGCTACACCTTC.

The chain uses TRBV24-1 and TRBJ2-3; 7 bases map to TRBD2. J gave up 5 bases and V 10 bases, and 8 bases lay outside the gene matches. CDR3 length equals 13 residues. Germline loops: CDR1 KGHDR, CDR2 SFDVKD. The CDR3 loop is CATMTSREDTQYF. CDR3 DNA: TGTGCCACTATGACTAGCCGAGAAGATACGCAGTATTTT.

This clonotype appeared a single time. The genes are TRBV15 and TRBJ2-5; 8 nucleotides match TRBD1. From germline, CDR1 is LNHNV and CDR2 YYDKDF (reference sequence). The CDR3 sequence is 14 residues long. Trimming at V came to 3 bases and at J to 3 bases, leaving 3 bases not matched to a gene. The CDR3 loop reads CATSRGQVEETQYF. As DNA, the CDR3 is TGTGCCACCAGCAGGGGACAGGTAGAAGAGACCCAGTACTTC. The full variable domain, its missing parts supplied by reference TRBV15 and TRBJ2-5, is DAMVIQNPRYQVTQFGKPVTLSCSQTLNHNVMYWYQQKSSQAPKLLFHYYDKDFNNEADTPDNFQSRRPNTSFCFLDIRSPGLGDTAMYLCATSRGQVEETQYFGPGTRLLVL.

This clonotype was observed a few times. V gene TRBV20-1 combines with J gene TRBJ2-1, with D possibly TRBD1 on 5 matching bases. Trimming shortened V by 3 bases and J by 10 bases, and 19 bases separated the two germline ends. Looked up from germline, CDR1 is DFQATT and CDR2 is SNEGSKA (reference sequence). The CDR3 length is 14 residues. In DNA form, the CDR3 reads TGCAGTGCTAGCCCGGGCGGACCTCAGGGAGAGCAGTTCTTC. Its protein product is CSASPGGPQGEQFF.

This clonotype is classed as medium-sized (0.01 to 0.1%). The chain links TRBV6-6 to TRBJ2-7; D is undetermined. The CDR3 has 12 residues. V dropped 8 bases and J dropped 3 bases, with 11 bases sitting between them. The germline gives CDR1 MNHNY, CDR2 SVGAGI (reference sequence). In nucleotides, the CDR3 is TGTGCCAGCGCCGGGCCCAACTACGAGCAGTACTTC. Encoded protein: CASAGPNYEQYF.

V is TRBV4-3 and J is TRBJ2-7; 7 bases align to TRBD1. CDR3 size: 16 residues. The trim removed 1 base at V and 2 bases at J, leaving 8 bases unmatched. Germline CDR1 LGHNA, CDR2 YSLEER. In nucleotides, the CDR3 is TGCGCCAGCAGCCAAGGGGACAGTAACCCTACCTACGAGCAGTACTTC. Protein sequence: CASSQGDSNPTYEQYF.

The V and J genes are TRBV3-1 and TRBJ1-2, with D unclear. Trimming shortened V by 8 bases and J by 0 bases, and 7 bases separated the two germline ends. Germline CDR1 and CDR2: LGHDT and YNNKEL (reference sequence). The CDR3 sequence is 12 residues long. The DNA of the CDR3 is TGTGCCAGCCGGTCACCTAACTATGGCTACACCTTC. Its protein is CASRSPNYGYTF. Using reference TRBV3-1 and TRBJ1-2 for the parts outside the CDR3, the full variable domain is DTAVSQTPKYLVTQMGNDKSIKCEQNLGHDTMYWYKQDSKKFLKIMFSYNNKELIINETVPNRFSPKSPDKAHLNLHINSLELGDSAVYFCASRSPNYGYTFGSGTRLTVV.

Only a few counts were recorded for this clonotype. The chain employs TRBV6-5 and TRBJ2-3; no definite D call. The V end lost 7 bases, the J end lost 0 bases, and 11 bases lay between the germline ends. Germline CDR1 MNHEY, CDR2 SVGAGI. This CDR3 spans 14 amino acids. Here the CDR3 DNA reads TGTGCCAGCAAGGGAACTGCTAGCACAGATACGCAGTATTTT. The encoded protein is CASKGTASTDTQYF.

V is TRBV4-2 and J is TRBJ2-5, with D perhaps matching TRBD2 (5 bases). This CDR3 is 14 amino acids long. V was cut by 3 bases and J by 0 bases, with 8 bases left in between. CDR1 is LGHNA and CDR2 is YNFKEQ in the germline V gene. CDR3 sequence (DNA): TGTGCCAGCAGCCAGGTCGGGGACCAAGAGACCCAGTACTTC. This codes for CASSQVGDQETQYF.

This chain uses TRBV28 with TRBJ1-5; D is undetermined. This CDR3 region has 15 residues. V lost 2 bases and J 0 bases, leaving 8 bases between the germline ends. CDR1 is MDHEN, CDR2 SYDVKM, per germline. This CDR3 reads CASSLVRVSNQPQHF. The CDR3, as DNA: TGTGCCAGCAGTTTAGTACGGGTTAGCAATCAGCCCCAGCATTTT.

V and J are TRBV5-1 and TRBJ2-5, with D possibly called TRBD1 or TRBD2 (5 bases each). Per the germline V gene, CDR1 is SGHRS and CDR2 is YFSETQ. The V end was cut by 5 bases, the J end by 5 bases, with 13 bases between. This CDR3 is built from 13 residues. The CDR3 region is CASRLGPSETQYF. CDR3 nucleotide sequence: TGCGCCAGCAGGCTGGGACCATCGGAGACCCAGTACTTC.

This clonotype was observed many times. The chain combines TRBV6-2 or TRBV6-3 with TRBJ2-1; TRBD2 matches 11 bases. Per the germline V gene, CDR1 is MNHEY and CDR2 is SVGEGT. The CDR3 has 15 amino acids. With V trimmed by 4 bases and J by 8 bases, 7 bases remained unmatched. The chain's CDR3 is CASSFLAGGNDEQFF. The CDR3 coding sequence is TGTGCCAGCAGTTTTCTAGCGGGAGGAAATGATGAGCAGTTCTTC.

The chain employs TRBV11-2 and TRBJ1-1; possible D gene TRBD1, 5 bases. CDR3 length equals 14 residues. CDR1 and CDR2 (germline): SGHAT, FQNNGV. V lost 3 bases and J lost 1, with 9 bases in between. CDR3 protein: CASSFWDGNTEAFF. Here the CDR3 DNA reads TGTGCCAGCAGCTTTTGGGACGGGAACACTGAAGCTTTCTTT.